This entry is about one T cell receptor (beta chain). Its antigen is currently unknown. The data were obtained in a study of T cells after posttransplantation cyclophosphamide. Broader study findings: After PTCy, TRB diversity resembled that of CNI/methotrexate controls. Donor-recipient repertoire similarity was low at 1-2 months, rising over year one.

The protocol was immunoSEQ multiplex PCR, while the TCRdb copy is restricted to in-frame clones and leaves out a portion. The sample contains tens of thousands of clones, about 90% of which appear only once. On the day of bone marrow donation, the related graft donor provided peripheral blood. The sample was PBMCs. The sequence derives from a woman in her forties or fifties in good health and a related stem cell transplant donor.

The CDR3 protein is CASSEGDRGRRYF. In DNA, the CDR3 is TGTGCCAGCAGTGAAGGCGACCGGGGGAGACGGTACTTC. This rearrangement joins TRBV2 to TRBJ2-7, with a tentative D call TRBD2 (6 bases). The CDR3 consists of 13 residues. Germline V CDR1 and CDR2: SNHLY, FYNNEI. V was shortened by 1 base and J by 12 bases, with 16 bases between the two germline ends.